This T cell receptor (beta chain) was found in a study of cytomegalovirus exposure and HLA in healthy donors. Vbeta (60) and Jbeta (13) primers were used in the PCR. In the original processing: Later analysis identified 80 million to 90 million unique TCR beta chains, about 10 million shared. Assay: immunoSEQ multiplex PCR; the TCRdb copy retains only in-frame clones and omits some. That table supplies the V and J calls and clone size; D and trimming were determined from the DNA. In the table there are 95,000 to 100,000 clones, more than 80% of which are singletons. The receptor was isolated from a man aged 25 to 40 in good health and CMV-seronegative. The sequencing sample was made of PBMCs.

The CDR3 sequence is CASSYGQGSDYTF. CDR3 nucleotide sequence: TGTGCCAGCAGTTACGGACAGGGGTCTGACTACACCTTC. The V gene is TRBV6-5, the J gene TRBJ1-2, with 9 bases that match TRBD1. The CDR3 covers 13 residues. Germline CDR1 MNHEY, CDR2 SVGAGI. V was pared by 2 bases and J by 10 bases, with 5 bases of the junction left unmatched.